These 15 T cell receptor beta chains were sequenced from one sample in a study of blood T cell repertoires in COVID-19. Clones were read by immunoSEQ multiplex PCR, and TCRdb kept only the in-frame ones, dropping some. The sample lists more than 65,000 clones, around 79% occurring once. Sequences were obtained from peripheral blood. The receptor source for this set is a man between 60 and 75 years old with acute or convalescent COVID-19.

The CDR3 DNA reads as TGTGCCAGCAGCGTAGTGCGGGGGGGTAGCACAGATACGCAGTATTTT. Translation gives CASSVVRGGSTDTQYF. V usage is TRBV9 and J usage is TRBJ2-3; 9 bases are a match to TRBD2. Trimming at V came to 0 bases and at J to 0 bases, leaving 2 bases not matched to a gene. CDR3 length: 16 residues. CDR1 and CDR2 from the germline V gene are SGDLS and YYNGEE.

The chain has TRBV7-3 and TRBJ2-5, with a tentative D call TRBD2 (7 bases). This CDR3 comprises 14 residues. V lost 4 bases and J lost 4, with 13 bases in between. In germline, CDR1 is SGHTA, CDR2 FQGTGA. CDR3 coding DNA: TGTGCCAGCAGCTCGTCGGCGGGGGCAGAGACCCAGTACTTC. Its protein is CASSSSAGAETQYF. Filled out from reference TRBV7-3 and TRBJ2-5, the complete variable domain reads GAGVSQTPSNKVTEKGKYVELRCDPISGHTALYWYRQSLGQGPEFLIYFQGTGAADDSGLPNDRFFAVRPEGSVSTLKIQRTERGDSAVYLCASSSSAGAETQYFGPGTRLLVL.

The rearrangement joins TRBV18 to TRBJ1-1, with 8 bases matching TRBD1. Germline V gene sequence: CDR1 KGHSH, CDR2 LQKENI. Trimming cost V 6 bases and J 1 base; bases outside gene matches: 4. CDR3 size: 14 residues. DNA for the CDR3: TGTGCCAGCTCGCTCAGGGGGCAGAACACTGAAGCTTTCTTT. This encodes CASSLRGQNTEAFF.

The chain uses TRBV7-2 and TRBJ2-3; D is perhaps TRBD2 (5 bases). The CDR3 totals 17 residues. The V end lost 0 bases, the J end lost 3 bases, and 16 bases lay between the germline ends. CDR1 SGHTA and CDR2 FQGNSA come from the germline V gene. The CDR3, as DNA: TGTGCCAGCAGCTTAGCGACCCGGGCGGGTCCTACAGATACGCAGTATTTT. This gives the protein CASSLATRAGPTDTQYF.

The sample holds a few counts of this clone. The V and J genes are TRBV5-6 and TRBJ1-1; no reliable D call. Trimming stripped 0 bases from V and 5 bases from J, with 8 bases between. This CDR3 has 13 amino acids. Per germline, CDR1 SGHDT and CDR2 YYEEEE. The CDR3 coding sequence is TGTGCCAGCAGCTTGGACGTTACAACTGAAGCTTTCTTT. This gives the protein CASSLDVTTEAFF.

About this clone itself: Germline and junction disagree at one end, which may indicate a read error. The rearrangement links TRBV5-1 to TRBJ2-7; 7 nucleotides agree with TRBD2. Germline assignment: CDR1 SGHRS and CDR2 YFSETQ. The CDR3 has 14 amino acids. The CDR3 DNA follows: TGCGCCAGCAGGTTGGCTAGCGGCCCCTACGAGCAGTACTTC. This gives the protein CASRLASGPYEQYF. Drawing the rest from reference TRBV5-1 and TRBJ2-7, the complete variable domain is KAGVTQTPRYLIKTRGQQVTLSCSPISGHRSVSWYQQTPGQGLQFLFEYFSETQRNKGNFPGRFSGRQFSNSRSEMNVSTLELGDSALYLCASRLASGPYEQYFGPGTRLTVT.

This sequence joins TRBV18 and TRBJ1-6; 10 nucleotides align to TRBD1. Trimming took 4 bases from V and 8 from J; bases not matched to a gene: 5. This CDR3 comprises 15 residues. CDR1 is KGHSH, CDR2 LQKENI, per germline. The CDR3 DNA reads as TGTGCCAGCTCACGAGACGGGACAGGGGATTCACCCCTCCACTTT. Protein sequence: CASSRDGTGDSPLHF.

The genes are TRBV7-2 and TRBJ2-7; 10 bases match TRBD1. The junction had 6 bases not matched to a gene; V was cut back by 5 bases and J by 2 bases. This CDR3 contains 15 residues. Germline V gene lookup returns CDR1 SGHTA and CDR2 FQGNSA. The chain's CDR3 is CASSPGTGVAYEQYF. CDR3 in DNA: TGTGCCAGCAGCCCCGGGACAGGGGTTGCCTACGAGCAGTACTTC.

The gene calls are TRBV27 and TRBJ2-7; TRBD1 is a possible D gene (5 bases). V lost 1 base, J lost 1 base, and 11 bases lay in between. Per the germline V gene, CDR1 is MNHEY and CDR2 is SMNVEV (reference sequence). There are 15 residues in the CDR3. Here the CDR3 DNA reads TGTGCCAGCAGTTTATTTCCGACAGATTCCTACGAGCAGTACTTC. Protein: CASSLFPTDSYEQYF.

The V call is TRBV29-1, the J call TRBJ1-4, with a weak D call TRBD1 (6 bases). There are 13 residues in the CDR3. CDR1 is SQVTM and CDR2 is ANQGSEA in the germline V gene. V gave up 7 bases and J gave up 2 bases, with 11 bases separating them. The chain's CDR3 is CSATGLTNEKLFF. DNA of the CDR3: TGCAGCGCCACAGGGTTGACTAATGAAAAACTGTTTTTT. Looking up the rest from reference TRBV29-1 and TRBJ1-4 gives the full variable domain: SAVISQKPSRDICQRGTSLTIQCQVDSQVTMMFWYRQQPGQSLTLIATANQGSEATYESGFVIDKFPISRPNLTFSTLTVSNMSPEDSSIYLCSATGLTNEKLFFGSGTQLSVL.

Written as DNA, the CDR3 is TGTGCCAGCTCACCCGATCAGGGGGGAAAGGATGGCTACACCTTC. Amino acid sequence: CASSPDQGGKDGYTF. The chain employs TRBV18 and TRBJ1-2; TRBD1 aligns across 7 bases. This CDR3 region has 15 residues. The V gene end was trimmed by 3 bases and the J gene end by 6 bases; junction bases not matched to a gene: 10. Germline V lookup: CDR1 KGHSH, CDR2 LQKENI.

This clone was seen only once. The chain joins TRBV6-5 to TRBJ1-5; D gene ambiguous. The CDR3 loop spans 13 amino acids. V dropped 6 bases and J dropped 4 bases, with 10 bases sitting between them. Germline assignment: CDR1 MNHEY and CDR2 SVGAGI. The CDR3 nucleotides are TGTGCCAGCAGGCCACAGACGAATCAGCCCCAGCATTTT. Its translation: CASRPQTNQPQHF.

The chain recombines TRBV7-8 with TRBJ1-5, with 9 bases that match TRBD1. Germline V gives CDR1 SGHVS, CDR2 FQNEAQ. The J segment lost 4 bases and the V segment lost 4 bases, leaving 2 bases of the junction unmatched. This CDR3 spans 14 amino acids. Written as DNA, the CDR3 is TGTGCCAGCAGCTACGGGACAGGGAATCAGCCCCAGCATTTT. Residues: CASSYGTGNQPQHF.

The chain is built from TRBV7-2 and TRBJ2-3, with a weak D call TRBD1 (6 bases). Germline values: CDR1 SGHTA, CDR2 FQGNSA. Trimming pared 3 bases from V and 0 bases from J, leaving 13 bases between. The CDR3 has 16 residues. The CDR3 DNA reads as TGTGCCAGCAGCTTTACAGGGCCGCCTAGCACAGATACGCAGTATTTT. This translates into CASSFTGPPSTDTQYF.

The chain joins TRBV18 to TRBJ1-2; 9 nucleotides line up with TRBD1. The CDR3 is made up of 16 amino acids. Germline CDR1 and CDR2: KGHSH and LQKENI. V shed 2 bases, J shed 6 bases, and the junction held 10 bases outside the gene matches. The CDR3: CASSPSSRTGDHGYTF. In nucleotides, the CDR3 is TGTGCCAGCTCACCAAGTTCGAGGACAGGGGACCATGGCTACACCTTC.